This T cell receptor (beta chain) comes out of a study of cytomegalovirus exposure and HLA in healthy donors. This CDR3 spans 17 amino acids. With V trimmed by 0 bases and J by 2 bases, 6 bases remained unmatched. Germline assignment: CDR1 SGDLS and CDR2 YYNGEE. The PCR ran on 60 Vbeta and 13 Jbeta primers. Assay: immunoSEQ multiplex PCR; the TCRdb copy retains only in-frame clones and omits some. The table records 100,000 to 150,000 clones, around 80% of them present only once. The clonotype originates from a female donor in good health and CMV-seronegative. V and J are TRBV9 and TRBJ2-7; 12 nucleotides agree with TRBD1. The sequencing sample was made of PBMCs. CDR3 DNA: TGTGCCAGCAGCGTAGAACCGGGACAGGGGGCCCCCTACGAGCAGTACTTC. Translated, it gives CASSVEPGQGAPYEQYF.